Each of the 18 T cell receptor beta chains below was sequenced from the same sample in a study of cytomegalovirus exposure and HLA in healthy donors. Vbeta (60) and Jbeta (13) primers were used in the PCR. Assay: immunoSEQ multiplex PCR; the TCRdb copy retains only in-frame clones and omits some. The sample has some 140,000 clones, more than 75% seen once. Input material: PBMCs. The origin of the receptors is a man under 40 in good health and CMV-seropositive.

The CDR3 here is CASSVGPPVNEQYF. DNA of the CDR3: TGTGCCAGTAGTGTTGGGCCCCCTGTAAACGAGCAGTACTTC. This chain links TRBV19 with TRBJ2-7; D uncertain. From germline, CDR1 is LNHDA and CDR2 SQIVND (reference sequence). V dropped 5 bases and J dropped 5 bases, with 16 bases sitting between them. The CDR3 has 14 amino acids.

V and J are TRBV9 and TRBJ1-1; TRBD1 is a possible D gene (6 bases). Looked up from germline, CDR1 is SGDLS and CDR2 is YYNGEE. The germline V and J ends were trimmed by 4 bases and 4 bases, with 20 bases remaining between them. The CDR3 length is 16 residues. The CDR3 nucleotides read TGTGCCAGCAGCCCTTCTGGTGGGGGCGCGAGCACTGAAGCTTTCTTT. Its protein is CASSPSGGGASTEAFF.

CDR3 region: CASSSRLAGDIGELFF. The DNA of the CDR3 is TGTGCCAGCAGCTCTAGACTAGCGGGAGATATCGGGGAGCTGTTTTTT. The V gene is TRBV11-3, the J gene TRBJ2-2; 12 bases match TRBD2. The germline V gene has CDR1 SGHNT and CDR2 YENEEA. This CDR3 has 16 residues. Trimming cost V 4 bases and J 7 bases; bases outside gene matches: 7.

This chain connects TRBV23-1 to TRBJ2-1; 9 positions match TRBD1. TRBV23-1 is an open reading frame whose function is uncertain. The CDR3 contains 17 residues. V lost 2 bases, J lost 5 bases, and 10 bases stayed unmatched. This CDR3 reads CASSQIKGQGSHNEQFF. The CDR3 nucleotides read TGCGCCAGCAGTCAAATTAAGGGACAGGGTAGCCACAATGAGCAGTTCTTC.

This sequence joins TRBV6-6 and TRBJ2-3; TRBD1 might be the D (5 bases). Trimming pared 7 bases from V and 3 bases from J, leaving 11 bases between. Per germline, CDR1 MNHNY and CDR2 SVGAGI (reference sequence). The CDR3 contains 13 residues. DNA for the CDR3: TGTGCCAGCAAAGCCCAGGGTACAGATACGCAGTATTTT. This codes for CASKAQGTDTQYF.

This chain uses TRBV6-5 with TRBJ1-2; D is possibly TRBD1 (6 bases). CDR3 length: 13 amino acids. V lost 5 bases and J 8 bases, leaving 15 bases between the germline ends. Germline V gene lookup returns CDR1 MNHEY and CDR2 SVGAGI. The CDR3 is CASSKGGPYGYTF. For the CDR3, the DNA is TGTGCCAGCAGTAAGGGGGGGCCCTACGGCTACACCTTC.

The gene calls are TRBV5-4 and TRBJ2-1; D is possibly TRBD1 (5 bases). V was cut by 2 bases and J by 3 bases, with 18 bases left in between. The CDR3 extends over 17 amino acids. Germline values: CDR1 SGHNT, CDR2 YYREEE (reference sequence). CDR3 bases: TGTGCCAGCAGCTTAGAACGCCAGGGCGCTTTCTACAATGAGCAGTTCTTC. Translated, it gives CASSLERQGAFYNEQFF.

This chain connects TRBV7-8 to TRBJ1-4; 8 bases agree with TRBD1. The J segment lost 5 bases and the V segment lost 5 bases, leaving 7 bases of the junction unmatched. CDR3 length equals 15 residues. Germline CDR1 SGHVS, CDR2 FQNEAQ. CDR3: CASSLRQGWNEKLFF. The CDR3 DNA reads TGTGCCAGCAGCCTGCGACAGGGGTGGAATGAAAAACTGTTTTTT.

The gene calls are TRBV9 and TRBJ2-3, with 10 bases aligning to TRBD2. There are 16 residues in the CDR3. The germline V gene encodes CDR1 SGDLS and CDR2 YYNGEE. V lost 3 bases, J lost 3 bases, and 7 bases stayed unmatched. The CDR3 DNA reads as TGTGCCAGCAGCGGAGCGGGGGGGCGGTGGACAGATACGCAGTATTTT. This gives the protein CASSGAGGRWTDTQYF.

This chain links TRBV7-2 with TRBJ2-3; TRBD1 matches 11 bases. The V and J ends lost 3 bases and 4 bases, in that order; junction bases with no gene match: 6. The CDR3 length is 16 residues. Germline-derived CDR1 and CDR2 are SGHTA and FQGNSA. CDR3 sequence: CASSLAPGQGADTQYF. The CDR3 nucleotides read TGTGCCAGCAGCTTGGCCCCGGGACAGGGGGCAGATACGCAGTATTTT.

V is TRBV11-3 and J is TRBJ2-1; 8 bases are shared with TRBD2. The V and J ends lost 4 bases and 8 bases, in that order; junction bases with no gene match: 16. Germline V lookup: CDR1 SGHNT, CDR2 YENEEA. The CDR3 totals 17 residues. As DNA, the CDR3 is TGTGCCAGCAGCTCCAGAAGGGGAGCCGGGGGGGACGATGAGCAGTTCTTC. Its protein product is CASSSRRGAGGDDEQFF.

Only one count was recorded for this clone. Its ends do not fully match the called genes, so a read error is possible. This chain uses TRBV6-5 with TRBJ1-5; D perhaps matches TRBD1 (5 bases). The germline V gene has CDR1 MNHEY and CDR2 SVGAGI. There are 16 residues in the CDR3. Here the CDR3 DNA reads TGTGCCAGCAGTTCCCTGGGGGGGGTTAGCGATCAGCCCCAGCATTTT. Amino acids: CASSSLGGVSDQPQHF.

This chain joins TRBV7-8 and TRBJ1-2; TRBD1 agrees at 9 bases. Germline loops: CDR1 SGHVS, CDR2 FQNEAQ. The junction had 3 bases not matched to a gene; V was cut back by 5 bases and J by 2 bases. This CDR3 comprises 14 residues. The CDR3 reads CASSPGQGNYGYTF. Here the CDR3 DNA reads TGTGCCAGCAGCCCGGGACAGGGAAACTATGGCTACACCTTC.

This clone was counted between two and nine times. This chain joins TRBV29-1 and TRBJ1-5; TRBD1 agrees at 8 bases. This CDR3 has 14 residues. J was trimmed by 2 bases and V by 5 bases; bases with no gene match: 5. Germline CDR1 SQVTM, CDR2 ANQGSEA. CDR3 nucleotide sequence: TGCAGCGTTTATACAGGGGGGGGCAATCAGCCCCAGCATTTT. Translated, it gives CSVYTGGGNQPQHF.

The chain combines TRBV6-5 with TRBJ1-5; tentative D call: TRBD1 (5 bases). Trimming left V 2 bases short and J 6 bases short, with 14 bases between. Germline loops: CDR1 MNHEY, CDR2 SVGAGI. The CDR3 has 15 amino acids. The chain's CDR3 is CASSYSSGFAQPQHF. CDR3 sequence (DNA): TGTGCCAGCAGTTACAGCTCAGGGTTTGCTCAGCCCCAGCATTTT.

The V and J genes are TRBV30 and TRBJ1-5; 8 bases fit TRBD1. Germline lookup yields CDR1 GTSNPN and CDR2 SVGIG (reference sequence). J gave up 3 bases and V 2 bases, and 6 bases lay outside the gene matches. There are 15 residues in the CDR3. CDR3 in DNA: TGTGCCTGGAGTATTTGGACAGGGTACAATCAGCCCCAGCATTTT. The encoded protein is CAWSIWTGYNQPQHF.

The chain links TRBV7-6 to TRBJ1-6; 7 bases fit TRBD1. The CDR3 runs 14 residues. V lost 4 bases and J lost 7; bases outside the gene matches: 4. Germline CDR1 SGHVS, CDR2 FNYEAQ. CDR3 sequence: CASSSGTANSPLHF. The DNA for the CDR3 is TGTGCCAGCAGCTCCGGGACAGCCAATTCACCCCTCCACTTT.

CDR3: CASTTPTNYGYTF. CDR3 bases: TGTGCCAGTACAACTCCCACCAACTATGGCTACACCTTC. The chain is built from TRBV19 and TRBJ1-2; no clear D. CDR3 length: 13 amino acids. Trimming stripped 7 bases from V and 2 bases from J, with 11 bases between. Germline lookup yields CDR1 LNHDA and CDR2 SQIVND (reference sequence).